This T cell receptor (beta chain) stems from a study of blood T cell repertoires in COVID-19. On the study more broadly: The United States, Italy and Spain were the sources of the acute and convalescent COVID-19 samples. From T cells, B-cell-depleted T cells, or PBMCs came the material, which was cDNA or gDNA.

CDR3 length equals 16 residues. CDR1 and CDR2 from the germline V gene are SGHNT and YYREEE (reference sequence). V dropped 0 bases and J dropped 4 bases, with 13 bases sitting between them. Original data processing: Amplification from reference gene primers served as the basis for estimated nucleated cell counts. Using immunoSEQ multiplex PCR, the repertoire was profiled, and TCRdb retains in-frame clones only, with some absent. V, J and clone size are taken as reported in that table, and D and trimming were inferred from the DNA itself. This sample has roughly 200,000 clones, with about 75% found just once.

The J gene is TRBJ2-2, the V gene TRBV5-4; no definite D call. The material sequenced was peripheral blood. The clonotype comes from a woman in her 50s with active or convalescent COVID-19. The CDR3 region is CASSLGRLGGTGELFF. CDR3 DNA sequence: TGTGCCAGCAGCTTGGGCCGGTTAGGCGGCACCGGGGAGCTGTTTTTT.